The rows below give T cell receptor beta chains drawn from one sample of a study of blood T cell repertoires in COVID-19. TCRdb's copy holds only in-frame clones and misses some; the assay was immunoSEQ multiplex PCR. The sample has around 90,000 clones, around 81% seen once; the top ten hold over 9.5%. Material for sequencing was peripheral blood. The receptor set was obtained from a woman in her seventies with active or convalescent COVID-19. Each CDR3 is given with its conserved first and last residue. A D gene is named only where the DNA matches it firmly. Clone sizes are given selectively: once, few, many, or a class where the clone is expanded.

D gene	clone size	J gene	V gene	CDR3 DNA	CDR3 protein
TRBD1	-	TRBJ1-1	TRBV2	TGTGCCAGCAGTGAACAGACAGGGGAGAACACTGAAGCTTTCTTT	CASSEQTGENTEAFF
TRBD2	-	TRBJ2-5	TRBV27	TGTGCCAGCAGAGTACTAGCGGAGAGATCCCAAGAGACCCAGTACTTC	CASRVLAERSQETQYF
-	-	TRBJ2-7	TRBV5-1	TGCGCCAGCAGCTTGGTAGTCGCGGGGCCCAACTACGAGCAGTACTTC	CASSLVVAGPNYEQYF
-	-	TRBJ1-1	TRBV20-1	TGCAGTCCCAGTGGGGGAGGGGAGAACACTGAAGCTTTCTTT	CSPSGGGENTEAFF
TRBD1	-	TRBJ1-1	TRBV5-1	TGCGCCAGCAGCCTCCTGGGACAGGGGAACACTGAAGCTTTCTTT	CASSLLGQGNTEAFF
TRBD1	-	TRBJ2-7	TRBV5-4	TGTGCCAGCAGCTTGGGGACAGGGACGGTTAGAGAGCAGTACTTC	CASSLGTGTVREQYF
TRBD1	once	TRBJ2-1	TRBV5-1	TGCGCCAGCAGCTTGGACAGGGGCAGAGGCAATGAGCAGTTCTTC	CASSLDRGRGNEQFF
TRBD1	few	TRBJ2-1	TRBV20-1	TGCAGTGCTAGTTATCGGGACAGGGGTTATTTGGATGAGCAGTTCTTC	CSASYRDRGYLDEQFF
-	-	TRBJ1-2	TRBV28	TGTGCCAGCAGTCTACAGGGCTATGGCTACACCTTC	CASSLQGYGYTF
-	-	TRBJ2-2	TRBV5-4	TGTGCCAGCAGCTTGGCAGGGAAACAGGGGAGGACCGGGGAGCTGTTTTTT	CASSLAGKQGRTGELFF
TRBD1	-	TRBJ1-5	TRBV20-1	TGCAGTGCTAGTGGCCCACACAGGGGATTGGGCAATCAGCCCCAGCATTTT	CSASGPHRGLGNQPQHF
-	-	TRBJ1-5	TRBV3-1/TRBV3-2	TGTGCCAGCAGCCAGGGACACAGAAATCAGCCCCAGCATTTT	CASSQGHRNQPQHF
TRBD1	-	TRBJ1-1	TRBV7-2	TGTGCCAGCAGCTTAGCAGGGACAGGGGTCCTAATGAACACTGAAGCTTTCTTT	CASSLAGTGVLMNTEAFF
-	-	TRBJ1-3	TRBV21-1	TGTGCCAGCAGCAAAATCCCTCTTGCTGGAAACACCATATATTTT	CASSKIPLAGNTIYF
TRBD1	-	TRBJ2-5	TRBV5-1	TGCGCCAGCAGCTTAGGGACAGACCAAGAGACCCAGTACTTC	CASSLGTDQETQYF
-	-	TRBJ1-2	TRBV6-5	TGTGCCAGCAGTCCCCAGACAGCTAACTATGGCTACACCTTC	CASSPQTANYGYTF
-	-	TRBJ2-1	TRBV9	TGTGCCAGCAGCGTACTCTCGACAGTGAGCTATGAGCAGTTCTTC	CASSVLSTVSYEQFF
-	once	TRBJ1-6	TRBV10-1	TGCGCCAGCAGCCCAGGACTGAATTCACCCCTCCACTTT	CASSPGLNSPLHF
-	-	TRBJ2-1	TRBV5-1	TGCGCCAGCAGCTACACCTACAATGAGCAGTTCTTC	CASSYTYNEQFF
-	-	TRBJ1-2	TRBV24-1	TGTGCCACCAGTGACACGCGCGATTTCTATGGCTACACCTTC	CATSDTRDFYGYTF
TRBD2	-	TRBJ2-1	TRBV5-1	TGCGCCAGCAGCCCGACTAGCGGGGACGCCTACAATGAGCAGTTCTTC	CASSPTSGDAYNEQFF
TRBD1	-	TRBJ2-2	TRBV6-5	TGTGCCAGCAGCTCCACAGGGGGCAGGGAGCTGTTTTTT	CASSSTGGRELFF
TRBD1	-	TRBJ1-4	TRBV5-4	TGTGCCAGCAGCTTGAAGACAGGGGACTATGAAAAACTGTTTTTT	CASSLKTGDYEKLFF
-	-	TRBJ1-2	TRBV10-3	TGTGCCATCAGTGAGTCGATTGGGGCTGGCTACACCTTC	CAISESIGAGYTF
-	-	TRBJ2-7	TRBV12-3/TRBV12-4	TGTGCCAGCAGCTTCTCCGTCTCCCCCGAGCAGTACTTC	CASSFSVSPEQYF
TRBD1	-	TRBJ1-6	TRBV11-2	TGTGCCAGCAGCCTCAGTTCAGGGGGATCTGATTCACCCCTCCACTTT	CASSLSSGGSDSPLHF
TRBD1	once	TRBJ1-2	TRBV6-5	TGTGCCAGCAGCGACAGGGGCCGAGCTAACTATGGCTACACCTTC	CASSDRGRANYGYTF
-	-	TRBJ1-1	TRBV24-1	TGTGCCACCAGTGATCCGCGGTCCGCGGACACTGAAGCTTTCTTT	CATSDPRSADTEAFF
TRBD1	once	TRBJ2-7	TRBV15	TGTGCCACCAGCAGAGCCGGGACAGGGGCCTACGAGCAGTACTTC	CATSRAGTGAYEQYF
TRBD1	-	TRBJ1-4	TRBV7-9	TGTGCCAGCAGCTTGGACAGGTCTAATGAAAAACTGTTTTTT	CASSLDRSNEKLFF
-	-	TRBJ1-3	TRBV10-3	TGTGCCATCGGAGCAGGGTCCTCTGGAAACACCATATATTTT	CAIGAGSSGNTIYF
-	-	TRBJ2-5	TRBV4-3	TGCGCCAGCAGCCAAGAGGCGGCAGAGACCCAGTACTTC	CASSQEAAETQYF
TRBD2	-	TRBJ2-3	TRBV5-1	TGCGCCAGCAGCACCTCGGTGAGCGGGGGTGAAGTATGGGCAGATACGCAGTATTTT	CASSTSVSGGEVWADTQYF
-	-	TRBJ1-4	TRBV3-1/TRBV3-2	TGTGCCAGCAGCCAGAGACGGAGCAATAATGAAAAACTGTTTTTT	CASSQRRSNNEKLFF
-	-	TRBJ1-1	TRBV6-2/TRBV6-3	TGTGCCAGCAGTTCAGGGGTTGGAACTGAAGCTTTCTTT	CASSSGVGTEAFF
-	once	TRBJ1-3	TRBV7-9	TGTGCCAGCAGCCTGAGCCGGAGCTCTGGAAACACCATATATTTT	CASSLSRSSGNTIYF
TRBD2	-	TRBJ2-1	TRBV29-1	TGCAGCGTCGAAAAACTAGCGGGGGGGTCTGATGAGCAGTTCTTC	CSVEKLAGGSDEQFF
TRBD2	few	TRBJ2-3	TRBV7-2	TGTGCCAGCAGCTTCGGACTAGCGGGGGGTGGGGGCACAGATACGCAGTATTTT	CASSFGLAGGGGTDTQYF
-	-	TRBJ2-6	TRBV28	TGTGCCAGCAGTTTATTAGCCGGGAGCTCTGGGGCCAACGTCCTGACTTTC	CASSLLAGSSGANVLTF
-	-	TRBJ2-1	TRBV5-1	TGCGCCAGCAGCCGGTGGGCGGGGTGGGGGTCGAGGGAGCAGTTCTTC	CASSRWAGWGSREQFF
-	-	TRBJ1-3	TRBV11-2	TGTGCCAGCAGCTTATTCAGGGGTGAAAACACCATATATTTT	CASSLFRGENTIYF
TRBD2	-	TRBJ2-7	TRBV10-3	TGTGCCATCAGTGAGTCCCGGACTAGCGGCTCCTACGAGCAGTACTTC	CAISESRTSGSYEQYF
-	-	TRBJ1-2	TRBV7-9	TGTGCCAGCAGCTTAGGGGGGACACGCACTAACTATGGCTACACCTTC	CASSLGGTRTNYGYTF
-	-	TRBJ2-7	TRBV4-2	TGTGCCAGCAGCCTTGCGGGCGAGCAGTACTTC	CASSLAGEQYF
-	once	TRBJ2-1	TRBV20-1	TGCAGTGCTAGTACTAGCAAGAATGAGCAGTTCTTC	CSASTSKNEQFF
-	-	TRBJ2-7	TRBV15	TGTGCCACCAGCAGAGACAGGGGCGGCTACGAGCAGTACTTC	CATSRDRGGYEQYF
TRBD1	-	TRBJ1-2	TRBV29-1	TGCAGCGTTGAGGGACAGGCCGCGGATGGCTACACCTTC	CSVEGQAADGYTF
TRBD1	once	TRBJ2-3	TRBV18	TGTGCCAGCTCCGGACAGGGGTTGGCGTATTTT	CASSGQGLAYF
-	-	TRBJ2-3	TRBV5-1	TGCGCCAGCAGCTCTTCCGGGGAGAAGGATACGCAGTATTTT	CASSSSGEKDTQYF
TRBD1	-	TRBJ1-1	TRBV18	TGTGCCAGCTCCCTAACAGGGGGCAGGACTGAAGCTTTCTTT	CASSLTGGRTEAFF
TRBD1	-	TRBJ1-4	TRBV15	TGTGCCACCAGCAGAGTGGGGACAGGGGGAGAAAAACTGTTTTTT	CATSRVGTGGEKLFF
TRBD1	-	TRBJ2-2	TRBV5-4	TGTGCCAGCAGCTTGGACAGGGGGAGAACAGGGACCGGGGAGCTGTTTTTT	CASSLDRGRTGTGELFF
TRBD1	few	TRBJ1-1	TRBV3-1/TRBV3-2	TGTGCCAGCAGCAGTCAGGGGGATGAAGCTTTCTTT	CASSSQGDEAFF
-	-	TRBJ1-4	TRBV28	TGTGCCAGCAGTTTGGGAGGAGCTAATGAAAAACTGTTTTTT	CASSLGGANEKLFF
-	-	TRBJ1-1	TRBV6-1	TGTGCCAGCAGTGAATACCGGGAGGTGAACACTGAAGCTTTCTTT	CASSEYREVNTEAFF
-	-	TRBJ1-4	TRBV4-1	TGCGCCAGCAGCCATCCAGTTCGTAAAGAAAAACTGTTTTTT	CASSHPVRKEKLFF
TRBD1	-	TRBJ2-1	TRBV7-2	TGTGCCAGCAGCAGCGACAGGGGGTCGCGAAATGAGCAGTTCTTC	CASSSDRGSRNEQFF
TRBD1	-	TRBJ2-7	TRBV7-2	TGTGCCAGCAGAGCCGGACAGGGAGACTACGAGCAGTACTTC	CASRAGQGDYEQYF